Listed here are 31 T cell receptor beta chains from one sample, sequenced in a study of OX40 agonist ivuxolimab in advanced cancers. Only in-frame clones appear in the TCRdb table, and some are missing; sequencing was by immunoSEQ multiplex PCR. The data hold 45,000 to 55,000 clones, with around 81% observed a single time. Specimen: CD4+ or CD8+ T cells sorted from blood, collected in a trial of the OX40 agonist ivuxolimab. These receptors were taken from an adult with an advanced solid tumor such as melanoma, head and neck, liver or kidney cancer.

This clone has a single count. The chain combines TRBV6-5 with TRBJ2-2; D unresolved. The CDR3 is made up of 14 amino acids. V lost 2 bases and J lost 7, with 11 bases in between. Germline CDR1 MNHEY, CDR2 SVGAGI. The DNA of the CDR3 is TGTGCCAGCAGTTACGTACAAACCGGCGGGGAGCTGTTTTTT. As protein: CASSYVQTGGELFF.

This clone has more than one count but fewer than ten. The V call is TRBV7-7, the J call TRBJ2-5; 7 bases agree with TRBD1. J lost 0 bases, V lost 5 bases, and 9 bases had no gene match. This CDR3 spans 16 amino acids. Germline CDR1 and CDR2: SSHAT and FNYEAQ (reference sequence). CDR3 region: CASSPLWTGHQETQYF. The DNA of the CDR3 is TGTGCCAGCAGCCCCCTCTGGACAGGCCACCAAGAGACCCAGTACTTC.

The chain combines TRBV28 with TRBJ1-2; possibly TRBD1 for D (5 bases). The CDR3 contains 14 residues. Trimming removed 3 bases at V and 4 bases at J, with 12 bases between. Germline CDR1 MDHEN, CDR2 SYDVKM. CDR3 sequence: CASSFQGTFYGYTF. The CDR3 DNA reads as TGTGCCAGCAGTTTTCAGGGAACCTTCTATGGCTACACCTTC.

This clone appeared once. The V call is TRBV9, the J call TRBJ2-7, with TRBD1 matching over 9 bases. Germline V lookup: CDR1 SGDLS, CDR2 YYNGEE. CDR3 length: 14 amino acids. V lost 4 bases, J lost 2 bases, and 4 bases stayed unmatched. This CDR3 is CASSPGTGPYEQYF. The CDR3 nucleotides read TGTGCCAGCAGCCCCGGGACAGGGCCCTACGAGCAGTACTTC.

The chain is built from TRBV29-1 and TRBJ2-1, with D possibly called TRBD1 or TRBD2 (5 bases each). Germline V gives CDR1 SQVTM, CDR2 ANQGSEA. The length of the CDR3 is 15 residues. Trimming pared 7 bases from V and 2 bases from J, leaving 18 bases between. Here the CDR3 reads CSAEGTRYTYNEQFF. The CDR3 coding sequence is TGCAGCGCTGAGGGGACCAGATATACCTACAATGAGCAGTTCTTC.

The CDR3 DNA reads TGTGCCAGCTCACCCCCTAGCGGGAATGAGCAGTTCTTC. Translation gives CASSPPSGNEQFF. This sequence joins TRBV18 and TRBJ2-1; 8 bases align to TRBD2. In germline, CDR1 is KGHSH, CDR2 LQKENI. The CDR3 extends over 13 amino acids. V lost 3 bases, J lost 7 bases, and 2 bases stayed unmatched.

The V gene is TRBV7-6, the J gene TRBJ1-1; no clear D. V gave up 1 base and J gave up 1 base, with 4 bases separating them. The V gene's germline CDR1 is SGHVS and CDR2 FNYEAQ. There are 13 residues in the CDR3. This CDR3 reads CASSLGRNTEAFF. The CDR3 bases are TGTGCCAGCAGCTTAGGTAGGAACACTGAAGCTTTCTTT.

The CDR3 DNA follows: TGTGCCAGCAGTGACCCTCGACAGCCCCAGCATTTT. It yields the protein CASSDPRQPQHF. The gene calls are TRBV6-1 and TRBJ1-5; D gene uncertain. Per the germline V gene, CDR1 is MNHNS and CDR2 is SASEGT. Trimming cost V 3 bases and J 7 bases, with 7 bases left between them. The CDR3 spans 12 residues.

Here the CDR3 reads CASNGGRNTEAFF. CDR3 bases: TGTGCCAGCAACGGAGGGAGGAACACTGAAGCTTTCTTT. The genes are TRBV7-9 and TRBJ1-1, with D unresolved. This CDR3 contains 13 residues. In germline, CDR1 is SEHNR, CDR2 FQNEAQ (reference sequence). V lost 7 bases, J lost 1 base, and 10 bases lay in between.

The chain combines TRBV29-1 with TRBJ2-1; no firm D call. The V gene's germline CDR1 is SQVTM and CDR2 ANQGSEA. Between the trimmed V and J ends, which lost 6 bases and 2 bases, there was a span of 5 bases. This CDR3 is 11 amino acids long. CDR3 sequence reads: CSVGTYNEQFF. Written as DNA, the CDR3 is TGCAGCGTGGGAACCTACAATGAGCAGTTCTTC.

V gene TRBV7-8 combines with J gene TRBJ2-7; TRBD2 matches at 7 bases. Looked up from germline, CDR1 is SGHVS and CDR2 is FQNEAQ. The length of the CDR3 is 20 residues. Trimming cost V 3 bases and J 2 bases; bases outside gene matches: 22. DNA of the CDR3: TGTGCCAGCAGCTTGCCTCTGGCGGGGGAACCTTCACGTAAACCCTACGAGCAGTACGTC. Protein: CASSLPLAGEPSRKPYEQYV.

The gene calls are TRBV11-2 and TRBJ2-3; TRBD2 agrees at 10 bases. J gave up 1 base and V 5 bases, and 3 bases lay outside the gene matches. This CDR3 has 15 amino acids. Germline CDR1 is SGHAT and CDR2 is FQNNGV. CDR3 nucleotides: TGTGCCAGCAGCCCCGGACTAGCGGGCACAGATACGCAGTATTTT. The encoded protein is CASSPGLAGTDTQYF.

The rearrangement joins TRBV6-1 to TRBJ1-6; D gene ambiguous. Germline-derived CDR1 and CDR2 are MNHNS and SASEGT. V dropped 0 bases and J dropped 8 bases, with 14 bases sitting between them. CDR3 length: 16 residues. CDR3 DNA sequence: TGTGCCAGCAGTGAAGCCTCCTCTGTTTTCGATTCACCCCTCCACTTT. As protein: CASSEASSVFDSPLHF.

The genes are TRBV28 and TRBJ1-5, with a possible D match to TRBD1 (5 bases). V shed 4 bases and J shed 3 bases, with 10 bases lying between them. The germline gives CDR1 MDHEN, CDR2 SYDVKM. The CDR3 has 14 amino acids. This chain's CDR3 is CASSYQGSNQPQHF. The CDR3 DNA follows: TGTGCCAGCAGTTATCAGGGCTCCAATCAGCCCCAGCATTTT.

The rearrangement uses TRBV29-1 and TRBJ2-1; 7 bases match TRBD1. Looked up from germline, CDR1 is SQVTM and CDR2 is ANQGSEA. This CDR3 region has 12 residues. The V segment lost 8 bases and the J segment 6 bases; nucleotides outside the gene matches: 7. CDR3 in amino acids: CSTRQGFNEQFF. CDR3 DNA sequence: TGCAGCACCCGACAGGGTTTCAATGAGCAGTTCTTC.

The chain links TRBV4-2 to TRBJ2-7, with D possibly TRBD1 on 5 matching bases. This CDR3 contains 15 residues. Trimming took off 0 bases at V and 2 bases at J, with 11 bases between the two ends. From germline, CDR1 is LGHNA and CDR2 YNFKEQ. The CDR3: CASSQESMGPYEQYF. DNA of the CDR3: TGTGCCAGCAGCCAAGAAAGTATGGGGCCCTACGAGCAGTACTTC.

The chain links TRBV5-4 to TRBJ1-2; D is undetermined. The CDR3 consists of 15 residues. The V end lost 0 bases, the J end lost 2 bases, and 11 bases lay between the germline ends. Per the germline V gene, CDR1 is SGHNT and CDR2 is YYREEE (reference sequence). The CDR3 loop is CASSLEHSGNYGYTF. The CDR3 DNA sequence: TGTGCCAGCAGCTTGGAGCATAGTGGAAACTATGGCTACACCTTC.

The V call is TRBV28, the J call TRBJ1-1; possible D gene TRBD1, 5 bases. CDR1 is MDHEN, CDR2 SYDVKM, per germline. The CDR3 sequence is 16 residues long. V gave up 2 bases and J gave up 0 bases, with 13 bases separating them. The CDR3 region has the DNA TGTGCCAGCAGTTTAGTTGGGGGGAGGATGAACACTGAAGCTTTCTTT. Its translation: CASSLVGGRMNTEAFF. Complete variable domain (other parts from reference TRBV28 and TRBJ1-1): DVKVTQSSRYLVKRTGEKVFLECVQDMDHENMFWYRQDPGLGLRLIYFSYDVKMKEKGDIPEGYSVSREKKERFSLILESASTNQTSMYLCASSLVGGRMNTEAFFGQGTRLTVV.

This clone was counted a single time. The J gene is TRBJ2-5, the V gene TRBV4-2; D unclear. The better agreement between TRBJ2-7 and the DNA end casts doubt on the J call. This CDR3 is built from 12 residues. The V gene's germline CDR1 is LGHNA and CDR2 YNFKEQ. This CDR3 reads CASSQRSYEQYF. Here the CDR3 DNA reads TGTGCCAGCAGCCAAAGGTCCTACGAGCAGTACTTC.

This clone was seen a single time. The CDR3 loop is CASRLLRDTQYF. CDR3 coding DNA: TGTGCCAGCAGACTCCTACGAGATACGCAGTATTTT. The rearrangement uses TRBV11-2 and TRBJ2-3; no firm D call. CDR1 SGHAT and CDR2 FQNNGV come from the germline V gene. Between the trimmed V and J ends, which lost 6 bases and 5 bases, there was a span of 9 bases. The CDR3 length is 12 residues.

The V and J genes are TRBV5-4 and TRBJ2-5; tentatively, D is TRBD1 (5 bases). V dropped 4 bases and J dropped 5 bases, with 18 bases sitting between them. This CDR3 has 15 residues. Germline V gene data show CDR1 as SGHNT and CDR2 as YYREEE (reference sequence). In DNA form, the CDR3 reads TGTGCCAGCAGCAATGACCCTTTCAAGGGGGAGACCCAGTACTTC. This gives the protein CASSNDPFKGETQYF.

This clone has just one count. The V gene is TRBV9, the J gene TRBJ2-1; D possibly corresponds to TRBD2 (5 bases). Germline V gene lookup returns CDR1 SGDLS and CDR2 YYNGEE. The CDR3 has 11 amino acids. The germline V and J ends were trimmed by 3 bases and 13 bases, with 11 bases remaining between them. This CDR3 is CASSESGYQFF. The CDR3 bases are TGTGCCAGCAGCGAAAGCGGTTATCAGTTCTTC.

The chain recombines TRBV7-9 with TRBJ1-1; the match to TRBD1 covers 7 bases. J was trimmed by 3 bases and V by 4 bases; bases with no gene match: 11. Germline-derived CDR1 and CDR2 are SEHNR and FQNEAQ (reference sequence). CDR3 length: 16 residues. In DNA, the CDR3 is TGTGCCAGCAGCTCCCCTCATACAGGGGAGGACACTGAAGCTTTCTTT. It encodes CASSSPHTGEDTEAFF. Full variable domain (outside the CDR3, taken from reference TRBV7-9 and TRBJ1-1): DTGVSQNPRHKITKRGQNVTFRCDPISEHNRLYWYRQTLGQGPEFLTYFQNEAQLEKSRLLSDRFSAERPKGSFSTLEIQRTEQGDSAMYLCASSSPHTGEDTEAFFGQGTRLTVV.

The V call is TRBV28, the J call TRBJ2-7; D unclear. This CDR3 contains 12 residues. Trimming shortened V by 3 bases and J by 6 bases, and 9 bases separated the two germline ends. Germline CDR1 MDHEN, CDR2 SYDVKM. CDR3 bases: TGTGCCAGCAGTTTCGTAGCCGGCGAGCAGTACTTC. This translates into CASSFVAGEQYF. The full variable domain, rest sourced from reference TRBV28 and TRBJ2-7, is DVKVTQSSRYLVKRTGEKVFLECVQDMDHENMFWYRQDPGLGLRLIYFSYDVKMKEKGDIPEGYSVSREKKERFSLILESASTNQTSMYLCASSFVAGEQYFGPGTRLTVT.

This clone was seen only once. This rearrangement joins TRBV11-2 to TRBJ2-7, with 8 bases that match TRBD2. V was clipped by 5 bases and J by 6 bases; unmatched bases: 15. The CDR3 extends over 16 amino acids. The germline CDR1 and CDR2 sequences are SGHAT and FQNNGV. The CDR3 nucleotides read TGTGCCAGCAGCGCGCCTACCGGGACTAGTTTAGGCGAGCAGTACTTC. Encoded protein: CASSAPTGTSLGEQYF.

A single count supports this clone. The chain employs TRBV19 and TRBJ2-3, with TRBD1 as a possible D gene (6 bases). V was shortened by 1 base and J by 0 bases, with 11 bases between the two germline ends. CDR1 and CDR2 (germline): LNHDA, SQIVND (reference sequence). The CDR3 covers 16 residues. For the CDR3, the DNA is TGTGCCAGTAGTATAGGGACAGCAACTAGCACAGATACGCAGTATTTT. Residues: CASSIGTATSTDTQYF.

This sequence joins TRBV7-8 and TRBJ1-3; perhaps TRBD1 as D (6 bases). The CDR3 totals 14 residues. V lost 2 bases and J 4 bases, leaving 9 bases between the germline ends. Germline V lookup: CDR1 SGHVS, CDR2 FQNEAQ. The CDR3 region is CASSLTGPGNTIYF. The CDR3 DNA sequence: TGTGCCAGCAGCTTAACAGGGCCCGGAAACACCATATATTTT.

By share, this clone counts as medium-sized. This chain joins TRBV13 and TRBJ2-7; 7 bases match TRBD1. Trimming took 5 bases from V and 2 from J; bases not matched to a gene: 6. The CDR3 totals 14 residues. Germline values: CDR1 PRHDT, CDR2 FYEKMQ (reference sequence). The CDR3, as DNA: TGTGCCAGCAGCCTGACCGGGACAGCCTACGAGCAGTACGTC. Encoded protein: CASSLTGTAYEQYV.

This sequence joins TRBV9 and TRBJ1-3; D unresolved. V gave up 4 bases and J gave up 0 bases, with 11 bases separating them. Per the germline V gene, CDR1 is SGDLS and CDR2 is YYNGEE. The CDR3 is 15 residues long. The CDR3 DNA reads TGTGCCAGCAGCACCTCAGGCGTCTCTGGAAACACCATATATTTT. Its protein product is CASSTSGVSGNTIYF.

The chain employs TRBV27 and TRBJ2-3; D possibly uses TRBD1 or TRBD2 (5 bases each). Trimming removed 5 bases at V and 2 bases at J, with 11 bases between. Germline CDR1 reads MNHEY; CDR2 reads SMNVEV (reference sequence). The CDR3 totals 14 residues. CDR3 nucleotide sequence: TGTGCCAGCAGTCCGAGGGGTGACACAGATACGCAGTATTTT. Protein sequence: CASSPRGDTDTQYF.

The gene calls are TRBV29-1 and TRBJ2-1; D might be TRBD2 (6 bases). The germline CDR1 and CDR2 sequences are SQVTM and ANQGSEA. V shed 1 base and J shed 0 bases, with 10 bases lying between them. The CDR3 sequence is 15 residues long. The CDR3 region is CSVEAHGSSYNEQFF. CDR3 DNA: TGCAGCGTTGAAGCCCACGGGAGCTCCTACAATGAGCAGTTCTTC.